The 27 T cell receptor beta chains in this list originate from one sample, sequenced in a study of blood T cell repertoires in COVID-19. The assay was immunoSEQ multiplex PCR, and TCRdb's table has in-frame clones only and misses some. The data show about 410,000 clones, just under 90% seen once. Sequenced material: PBMCs or T cells enriched from blood (not recorded which). These receptors originate from a woman aged 30 to 39 who had recovered from COVID-19.

This sequence joins TRBV5-1 and TRBJ2-2, with D possibly matching TRBD2 (5 bases). V lost 4 bases to trimming and J lost 1 base, with 20 bases between them. Germline V gives CDR1 SGHRS, CDR2 YFSETQ. The CDR3 is 18 residues long. The CDR3 reads CASSPGVAVEGNTGELFF. CDR3 coding DNA: TGCGCCAGCAGCCCCGGGGTTGCGGTAGAGGGGAACACCGGGGAGCTGTTTTTT.

There are a few counts of this clone. The chain combines TRBV10-2 with TRBJ2-7, with TRBD2 identical over 13 bases. CDR3 length: 15 residues. V trimming: 6 bases; J trimming: 4 bases; junction bases outside the gene matches: 6. Per the germline V gene, CDR1 is WSHSY and CDR2 is SAAADI. In DNA, the CDR3 is TGCGCCAGCAGGGGACTAGCGGGATCCCTATACGAGCAGTACTTC. It is translated as CASRGLAGSLYEQYF.

The gene calls are TRBV7-6 and TRBJ2-1, with 7 nucleotides matching TRBD2. The V and J ends lost 3 bases and 3 bases, in that order; junction bases with no gene match: 5. Per the germline V gene, CDR1 is SGHVS and CDR2 is FNYEAQ. This CDR3 region has 15 residues. The CDR3 nucleotides are TGTGCCAGCAGCTTTGGTAGCGGGTTCTACAATGAGCAGTTCTTC. Protein product: CASSFGSGFYNEQFF.

CDR3 sequence: CASSSGTVNTEAFF. The DNA for the CDR3 is TGTGCCAGCAGTTCCGGGACAGTGAACACTGAAGCTTTCTTT. V usage is TRBV7-2 and J usage is TRBJ1-1, with TRBD1 identical over 7 bases. The CDR3 contains 14 residues. The J segment lost 0 bases and the V segment lost 6 bases, leaving 4 bases of the junction unmatched. From germline, CDR1 is SGHTA and CDR2 FQGNSA. Full variable domain (missing parts from reference TRBV7-2 and TRBJ1-1): GAGVSQSPSNKVTEKGKDVELRCDPISGHTALYWYRQSLGQGLEFLIYFQGNSAPDKSGLPSDRFSAERTGGSVSTLTIQRTQQEDSAVYLCASSSGTVNTEAFFGQGTRLTVV.

V gene TRBV12-5 combines with J gene TRBJ2-7; the D gene is possibly TRBD2 (7 bases). CDR3 size: 16 residues. Germline V lookup: CDR1 LGHNT, CDR2 FRNRAP. Between the trimmed V and J ends, which lost 0 bases and 3 bases, there was a span of 15 bases. Written as DNA, the CDR3 is TGTGCTAGTGGTTTGGTGGTACAGGGAGGGAACTACGAGCAGTACTTC. Encoded protein: CASGLVVQGGNYEQYF. The variable domain in full, with the rest retrieved from reference TRBV12-5 and TRBJ2-7, is DARVTQTPRHKVTEMGQEVTMRCQPILGHNTVFWYRQTMMQGLELLAYFRNRAPLDDSGMPKDRFSAEMPDATLATLKIQPSEPRDSAVYFCASGLVVQGGNYEQYFGPGTRLTVT.

The V gene is TRBV7-9, the J gene TRBJ1-2, with 8 bases matching TRBD1. Germline loops: CDR1 SEHNR, CDR2 FQNEAQ (reference sequence). The CDR3 is 14 residues long. Trimming at V came to 5 bases and at J to 4 bases, leaving 6 bases not matched to a gene. CDR3 sequence (DNA): TGTGCCAGCAGCCACCGGGACAGGATCTATGGCTACACCTTC. It yields the protein CASSHRDRIYGYTF.

The genes are TRBV2 and TRBJ1-1; D ambiguous. The CDR3 consists of 14 residues. Trimming took 3 bases from V and 0 from J, leaving 8 bases between them. The V gene's germline CDR1 is SNHLY and CDR2 FYNNEI. The CDR3: CASSDAGMNTEAFF. The CDR3, as DNA: TGTGCCAGCAGTGACGCGGGCATGAACACTGAAGCTTTCTTT.

V and J are TRBV19 and TRBJ1-5, with TRBD1 identical over 9 bases. The CDR3 is made up of 18 amino acids. Germline-derived CDR1 and CDR2 are LNHDA and SQIVND (reference sequence). V gave up 3 bases and J gave up 5 bases; unmatched junction bases: 14. The CDR3 DNA is TGTGCCAGTAGTATTTCGGGACAGGGCCCCCCTGCGCATCAGCCCCAGCATTTT. This encodes CASSISGQGPPAHQPQHF.

This rearrangement joins TRBV6-5 to TRBJ2-7; TRBD2 aligns across 11 bases. The ends lost 6 bases at V and 2 bases at J; junction bases unmatched: 6. Germline V gene data show CDR1 as MNHEY and CDR2 as SVGAGI. The CDR3 is 15 residues long. The CDR3 DNA reads as TGTGCCAGCAGCCTTAGACTAGCGGGGACCTACGAGCAGTACTTC. This gives the protein CASSLRLAGTYEQYF.

The chain employs TRBV6-5 and TRBJ2-7; weak D call: TRBD2 (6 bases). The germline CDR1 and CDR2 sequences are MNHEY and SVGAGI. Trimming removed 6 bases from V and 2 bases from J, with 14 bases in between. The CDR3 contains 14 residues. The CDR3, as DNA: TGTGCCAGCAGGGTAATAGCGGAAACCTACGAGCAGTACTTC. Amino acid sequence: CASRVIAETYEQYF.

The chain combines TRBV12-3 or TRBV12-4 with TRBJ2-5; D call uncertain. V was shortened by 6 bases and J by 1 base, with 3 bases between the two germline ends. The CDR3 loop spans 11 amino acids. The CDR3 loop is CASSIQETQYF. CDR3 nucleotides: TGTGCCAGCAGCATCCAAGAGACCCAGTACTTC.

The V and J genes are TRBV28 and TRBJ2-7; D call uncertain. The ends were cut back, 6 bases at V and 1 base at J, with 19 bases in the middle. The CDR3 covers 16 residues. Germline values: CDR1 MDHEN, CDR2 SYDVKM. Here the CDR3 reads CASSTTLDARSYEQYF. The CDR3 DNA reads TGTGCCAGCAGCACCACCTTAGACGCTAGATCCTACGAGCAGTACTTC.

The rearrangement links TRBV7-2 to TRBJ2-7; possible D gene TRBD2, 6 bases. V lost 2 bases to trimming and J lost 0 bases, with 11 bases between them. CDR1 is SGHTA and CDR2 is FQGNSA in the germline V gene. The CDR3 extends over 15 amino acids. The CDR3: CASSLSAGTSYEQYF. CDR3 in DNA: TGTGCCAGCAGCTTATCGGCGGGAACCTCCTACGAGCAGTACTTC.

This clone was observed a few times. The chain employs TRBV25-1 and TRBJ2-1; 11 bases are shared with TRBD2. Germline loops: CDR1 MGHDK, CDR2 SYGVNS. The length of the CDR3 is 17 residues. V was clipped by 5 bases and J by 4 bases; unmatched bases: 10. Here the CDR3 reads CASSRGTSGLFYNEQFF. CDR3 DNA: TGTGCCAGCAGTAGGGGGACTAGCGGTTTATTTTACAATGAGCAGTTCTTC.

This clone has only a few counts. The chain combines TRBV15 with TRBJ2-1, with 7 bases that match TRBD2. The CDR3 spans 16 residues. Germline assignment: CDR1 LNHNV and CDR2 YYDKDF (reference sequence). V lost 6 bases and J lost 4; bases outside the gene matches: 12. This CDR3 is CATSIGEGAGYNEQFF. DNA for the CDR3: TGTGCCACCAGTATAGGGGAGGGAGCTGGATACAATGAGCAGTTCTTC.

This chain joins TRBV27 and TRBJ1-2; 8 positions agree with TRBD1. The V segment lost 5 bases and the J segment 6 bases; nucleotides outside the gene matches: 8. The CDR3 spans 14 residues. The germline gives CDR1 MNHEY, CDR2 SMNVEV (reference sequence). CDR3 bases: TGTGCCAGCAGTGGGGGGGGACAGGTGGATGGCTACACCTTC. Amino acids: CASSGGGQVDGYTF.

V usage is TRBV28 and J usage is TRBJ1-6; 7 nucleotides agree with TRBD1. V shed 5 bases, J shed 9 bases, and the junction held 10 bases outside the gene matches. Germline V lookup: CDR1 MDHEN, CDR2 SYDVKM. This CDR3 has 15 amino acids. This chain's CDR3 is CASSPRRDRSSPLHF. CDR3 coding DNA: TGTGCCAGCAGTCCCCGCCGGGACAGAAGTTCACCCCTCCACTTT. The variable domain in full, with the rest retrieved from reference TRBV28 and TRBJ1-6, is DVKVTQSSRYLVKRTGEKVFLECVQDMDHENMFWYRQDPGLGLRLIYFSYDVKMKEKGDIPEGYSVSREKKERFSLILESASTNQTSMYLCASSPRRDRSSPLHFGNGTRLTVT.

The genes are TRBV10-3 and TRBJ1-2; D remains ambiguous. The CDR3 length is 16 residues. Germline values: CDR1 ENHRY, CDR2 SYGVKD. Between the trimmed V and J ends, which lost 0 bases and 4 bases, there was a span of 15 bases. CDR3 amino acids: CAISESVLWSLYGYTF. The CDR3 nucleotides are TGTGCCATCAGTGAGTCGGTGCTATGGTCCCTCTATGGCTACACCTTC.

V usage is TRBV7-2 and J usage is TRBJ1-5; D call uncertain. The CDR3 is 14 amino acids. Trimming removed 5 bases from V and 2 bases from J, with 10 bases in between. Germline-derived CDR1 and CDR2 are SGHTA and FQGNSA. CDR3 DNA: TGTGCCAGCAGCCCGGTTCATGGCAATCAGCCCCAGCATTTT. It is translated as CASSPVHGNQPQHF.

V gene TRBV11-2 combines with J gene TRBJ1-2; tentative D call: TRBD1 (5 bases). The germline V gene has CDR1 SGHAT and CDR2 FQNNGV. Between the trimmed V and J ends, which lost 1 base and 0 bases, there was a span of 9 bases. The CDR3 spans 15 residues. This CDR3 is CASSLAPRANYGYTF. Here the CDR3 DNA reads TGTGCCAGCAGCTTAGCGCCCAGGGCTAACTATGGCTACACCTTC. Using reference TRBV11-2 and TRBJ1-2 for the parts outside the CDR3, the full variable domain is EAGVAQSPRYKIIEKRQSVAFWCNPISGHATLYWYQQILGQGPKLLIQFQNNGVVDDSQLPKDRFSAERLKGVDSTLKIQPAKLEDSAVYLCASSLAPRANYGYTFGSGTRLTVV.

This chain's CDR3 is CASSPNHSGRNYNEQFF. For the CDR3, the DNA is TGCGCCAGCAGCCCAAACCATAGCGGGAGAAACTACAATGAGCAGTTCTTC. The J gene is TRBJ2-1, the V gene TRBV5-1, with TRBD2 matching 9 bases. Germline V lookup: CDR1 SGHRS, CDR2 YFSETQ. Unmatched junction bases numbered 11, after V lost 4 bases and J lost 3 bases. This CDR3 spans 17 amino acids.

The chain carries TRBV19 and TRBJ1-5; no reliable D call. V was clipped by 3 bases and J by 7 bases, with 13 bases between them. Germline CDR1 is LNHDA and CDR2 is SQIVND (reference sequence). The CDR3 has 14 amino acids. This CDR3 reads CASSIPYLGQPQHF. CDR3 nucleotide sequence: TGTGCCAGTAGTATCCCCTATCTCGGGCAGCCCCAGCATTTT. The whole variable domain, remainder taken from reference TRBV19 and TRBJ1-5, is DGGITQSPKYLFRKEGQNVTLSCEQNLNHDAMYWYRQDPGQGLRLIYYSQIVNDFQKGDIAEGYSVSREKKESFPLTVTSAQKNPTAFYLCASSIPYLGQPQHFGDGTRLSIL.

This clone appeared once. The chain links TRBV2 to TRBJ1-4; D might be TRBD1 (6 bases). This CDR3 is built from 16 residues. V was pared by 8 bases and J by 3 bases, with 19 bases between. The V gene's germline CDR1 is SNHLY and CDR2 FYNNEI. The CDR3 sequence: CASLDKGVSANEKLFF. DNA of the CDR3: TGTGCCAGCTTAGACAAGGGGGTATCGGCTAATGAAAAACTGTTTTTT.

The chain is built from TRBV28 and TRBJ2-7; 8 positions match TRBD1. The V gene's germline CDR1 is MDHEN and CDR2 SYDVKM. The J segment lost 1 base and the V segment lost 8 bases, leaving 13 bases of the junction unmatched. The CDR3 sequence is 16 residues long. The CDR3 reads CASGNRDRGWSYEQYF. In DNA, the CDR3 is TGTGCCAGCGGGAATCGCGACAGGGGATGGTCCTACGAGCAGTACTTC.

The rearrangement links TRBV30 to TRBJ2-2; the match to TRBD2 covers 8 bases. Germline V gives CDR1 GTSNPN, CDR2 SVGIG (reference sequence). The CDR3 spans 15 residues. V lost 1 base and J lost 5; bases outside the gene matches: 6. The CDR3 nucleotides are TGTGCCTGGAGTGGCGTACGGGGGGGAACCGGGGAGCTGTTTTTT. It encodes CAWSGVRGGTGELFF.

This chain uses TRBV19 with TRBJ2-4, with D perhaps matching TRBD1 (5 bases). Germline V lookup: CDR1 LNHDA, CDR2 SQIVND (reference sequence). V lost 5 bases and J lost 1, with 18 bases in between. The CDR3 has 17 amino acids. The CDR3 nucleotides read TGTGCCAGTAGTGCTCAGGGCCCTGGGATGGCCAAAAACATTCAGTACTTC. The encoded protein is CASSAQGPGMAKNIQYF.

This sequence joins TRBV15 and TRBJ2-4; perhaps TRBD1 as D (6 bases). Germline CDR1 reads LNHNV; CDR2 reads YYDKDF (reference sequence). Trimming cost V 0 bases and J 0 bases, with 15 bases left between them. The CDR3 runs 18 residues. Here the CDR3 DNA reads TGTGCCACCAGCAGAGATGGCCTGACAGGATTAGCCAAAAACATTCAGTACTTC. Its translation is CATSRDGLTGLAKNIQYF.